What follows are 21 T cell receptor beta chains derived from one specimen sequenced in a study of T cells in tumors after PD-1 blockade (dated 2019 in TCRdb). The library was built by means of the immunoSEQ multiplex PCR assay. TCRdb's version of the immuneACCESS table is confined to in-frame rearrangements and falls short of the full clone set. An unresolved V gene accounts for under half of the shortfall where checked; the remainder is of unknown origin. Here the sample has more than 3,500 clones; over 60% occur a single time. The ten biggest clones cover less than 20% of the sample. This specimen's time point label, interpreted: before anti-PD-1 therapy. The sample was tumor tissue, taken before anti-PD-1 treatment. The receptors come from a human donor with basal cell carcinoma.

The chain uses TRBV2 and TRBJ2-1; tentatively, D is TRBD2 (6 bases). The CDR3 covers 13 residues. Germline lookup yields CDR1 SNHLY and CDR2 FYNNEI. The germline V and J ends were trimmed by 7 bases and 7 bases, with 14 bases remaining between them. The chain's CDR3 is CASKDGSKNEQFF. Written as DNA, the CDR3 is TGTGCCAGCAAAGACGGGAGTAAGAATGAGCAGTTCTTC.

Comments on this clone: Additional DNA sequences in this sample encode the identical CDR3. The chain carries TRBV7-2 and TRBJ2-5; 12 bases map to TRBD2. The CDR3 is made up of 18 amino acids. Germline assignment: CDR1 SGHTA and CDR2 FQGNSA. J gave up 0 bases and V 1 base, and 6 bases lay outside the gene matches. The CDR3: CASSLVVLAGGYQETQYF. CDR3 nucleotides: TGTGCCAGCAGCTTAGTTGTCCTAGCGGGGGGGTACCAAGAGACCCAGTACTTC.

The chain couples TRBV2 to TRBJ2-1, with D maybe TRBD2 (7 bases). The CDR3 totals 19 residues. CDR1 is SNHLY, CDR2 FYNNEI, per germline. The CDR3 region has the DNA TGTCCCCCCTGTTATGGGGGGGCGGGGGTGGGGAGCTCCTACAATGAGCAGTTCTTC. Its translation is CPPCYGGAGVGSSYNEQFF. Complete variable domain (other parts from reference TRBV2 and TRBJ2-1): EPEVTQTPSHQVTQMGQEVILRCVPISNHLYFYWYRQILGQKVEFLVSFYNNEISEKSEIFDDQFSVERPDGSNFTLKIRSTKLEDSAMYFCPPCYGGAGVGSSYNEQFFGPGTRLTVL.

The CDR3 here is CASSEASGSWYEQYF. In DNA, the CDR3 is TGTGCCAGCAGTGAGGCTAGCGGGAGCTGGTACGAGCAGTACTTC. The chain is built from TRBV2 and TRBJ2-7; 10 bases map to TRBD2. With 3 bases clipped from V and 4 bases from J, the junction kept 6 bases outside the gene matches. The CDR3 runs 15 residues. Germline lookup yields CDR1 SNHLY and CDR2 FYNNEI.

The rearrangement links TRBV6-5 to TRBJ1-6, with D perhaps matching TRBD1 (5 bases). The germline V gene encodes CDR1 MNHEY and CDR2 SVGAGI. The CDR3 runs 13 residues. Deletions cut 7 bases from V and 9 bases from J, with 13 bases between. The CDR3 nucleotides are TGTGCCAGCATGGGACCGACCCCTTCACCCCTCCACTTT. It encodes CASMGPTPSPLHF.

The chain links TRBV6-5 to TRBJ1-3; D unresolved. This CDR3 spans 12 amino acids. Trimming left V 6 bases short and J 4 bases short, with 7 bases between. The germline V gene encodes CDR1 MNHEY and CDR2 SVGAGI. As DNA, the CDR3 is TGTGCCAGCAGGGTGGAAGGAAACACCATATATTTT. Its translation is CASRVEGNTIYF.

This CDR3 reads CASSDSGTGTEGYTF. CDR3 coding DNA: TGTGCCAGTAGCGACTCCGGGACAGGGACGGAAGGCTACACCTTC. V usage is TRBV19 and J usage is TRBJ1-2; TRBD1 matches at 9 bases. J lost 8 bases, V lost 6 bases, and 13 bases had no gene match. From germline, CDR1 is LNHDA and CDR2 SQIVND (reference sequence). CDR3 length equals 15 residues.

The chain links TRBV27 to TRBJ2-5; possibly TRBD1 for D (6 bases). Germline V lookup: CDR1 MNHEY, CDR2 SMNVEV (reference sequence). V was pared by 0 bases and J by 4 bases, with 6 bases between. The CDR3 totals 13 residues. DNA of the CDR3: TGTGCCAGCAGTTTATCGACAGGAGAGACCCAGTACTTC. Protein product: CASSLSTGETQYF.

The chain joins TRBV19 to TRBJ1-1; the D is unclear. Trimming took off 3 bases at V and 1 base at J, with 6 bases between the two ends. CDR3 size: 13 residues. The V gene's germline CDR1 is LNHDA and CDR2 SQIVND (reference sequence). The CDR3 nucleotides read TGTGCCAGTAGTATGTTCCCGAACACTGAAGCTTTCTTT. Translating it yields CASSMFPNTEAFF.

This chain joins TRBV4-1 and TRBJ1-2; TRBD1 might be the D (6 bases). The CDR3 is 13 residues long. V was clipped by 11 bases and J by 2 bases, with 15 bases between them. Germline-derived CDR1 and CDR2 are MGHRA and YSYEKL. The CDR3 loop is CASAGVGNYGYTF. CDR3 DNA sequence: TGCGCCTCCGCAGGGGTCGGGAACTATGGCTACACCTTC.

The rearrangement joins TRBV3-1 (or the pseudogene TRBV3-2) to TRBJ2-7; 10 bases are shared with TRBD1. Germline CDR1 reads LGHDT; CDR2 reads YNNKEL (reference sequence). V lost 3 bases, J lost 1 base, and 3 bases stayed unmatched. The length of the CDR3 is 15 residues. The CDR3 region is CASSHRDRGSYEQYF. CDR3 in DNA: TGTGCCAGCAGCCACCGGGACAGGGGATCCTACGAGCAGTACTTC.

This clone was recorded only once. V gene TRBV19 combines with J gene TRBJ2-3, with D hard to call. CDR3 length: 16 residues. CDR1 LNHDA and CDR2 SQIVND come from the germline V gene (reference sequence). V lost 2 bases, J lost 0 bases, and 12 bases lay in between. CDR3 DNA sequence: TGTGCCAGTAGTATAAGGATCCCTCCGAGCACAGATACGCAGTATTTT. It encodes CASSIRIPPSTDTQYF.

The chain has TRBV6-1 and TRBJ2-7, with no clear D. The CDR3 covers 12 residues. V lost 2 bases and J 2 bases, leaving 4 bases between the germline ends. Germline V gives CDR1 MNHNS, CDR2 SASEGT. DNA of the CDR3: TGTGCCAGCAGTGAAATGGCCTACGAGCAGTACTTC. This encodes CASSEMAYEQYF.

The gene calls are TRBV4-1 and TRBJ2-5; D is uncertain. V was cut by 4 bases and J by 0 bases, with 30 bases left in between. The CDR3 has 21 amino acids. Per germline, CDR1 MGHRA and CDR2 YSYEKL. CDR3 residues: CASSRAPTNFLTRLNQETQYF. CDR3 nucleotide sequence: TGCGCCAGCAGCCGGGCCCCGACCAACTTCCTCACCCGGCTCAACCAAGAGACCCAGTACTTC.

For the CDR3, the DNA is TGCGCCAGCAGCGTCCGGGACTACCGCAATGAGCAGTTCTTC. This translates into CASSVRDYRNEQFF. The rearrangement links TRBV5-1 to TRBJ2-1; 7 positions agree with TRBD2. The CDR3 is 14 amino acids. In germline, CDR1 is SGHRS, CDR2 YFSETQ. Unmatched junction bases numbered 7, after V lost 4 bases and J lost 6 bases.

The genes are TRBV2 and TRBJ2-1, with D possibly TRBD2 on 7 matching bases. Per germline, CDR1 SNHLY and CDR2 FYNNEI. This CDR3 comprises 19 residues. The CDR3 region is CPRCEGGAGVGSSYNEQFF. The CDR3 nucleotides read TGTCCCCGCTGTGAGGGGGGGGCGGGGGTGGGGAGCTCCTACAATGAGCAGTTCTTC.

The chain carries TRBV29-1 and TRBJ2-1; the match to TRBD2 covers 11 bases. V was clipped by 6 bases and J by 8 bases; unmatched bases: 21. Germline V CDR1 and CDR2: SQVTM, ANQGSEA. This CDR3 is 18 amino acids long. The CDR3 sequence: CSVRIMLAGGHRSYEQFF. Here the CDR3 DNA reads TGCAGCGTGAGGATCATGCTAGCGGGGGGCCACCGGAGCTATGAGCAGTTCTTC.

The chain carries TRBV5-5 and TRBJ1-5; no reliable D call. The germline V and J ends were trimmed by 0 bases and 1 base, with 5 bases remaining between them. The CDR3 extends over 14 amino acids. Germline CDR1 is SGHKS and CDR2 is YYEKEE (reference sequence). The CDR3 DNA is TGTGCCAGCAGCTTGGACGTCAGCAATCAGCCCCAGCATTTT. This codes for CASSLDVSNQPQHF.

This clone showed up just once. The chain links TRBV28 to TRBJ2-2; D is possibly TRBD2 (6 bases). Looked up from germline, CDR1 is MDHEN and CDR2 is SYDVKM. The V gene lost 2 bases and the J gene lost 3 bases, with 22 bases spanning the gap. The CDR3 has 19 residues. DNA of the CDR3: TGTGCCAGCAGTTTACGCGTTGAGGAGGGCCAAGCCTACACCGGGGAGCTGTTTTTT. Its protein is CASSLRVEEGQAYTGELFF.

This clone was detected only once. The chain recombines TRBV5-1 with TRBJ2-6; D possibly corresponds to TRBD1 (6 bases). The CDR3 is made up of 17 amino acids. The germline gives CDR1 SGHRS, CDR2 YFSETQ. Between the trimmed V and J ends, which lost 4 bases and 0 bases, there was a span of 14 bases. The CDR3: CASSLTGWLSGANVLTF. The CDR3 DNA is TGCGCCAGCAGCCTAACAGGGTGGCTCTCTGGGGCCAACGTCCTGACTTTC.

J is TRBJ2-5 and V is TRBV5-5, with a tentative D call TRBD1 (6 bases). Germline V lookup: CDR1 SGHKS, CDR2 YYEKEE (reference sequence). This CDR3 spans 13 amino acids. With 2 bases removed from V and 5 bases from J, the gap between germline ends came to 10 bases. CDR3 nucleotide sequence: TGTGCCAGCAGCTTTACAGGGACGGAGACCCAGTACTTC. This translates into CASSFTGTETQYF.